The clone carrying this T cell receptor beta chain was recorded a few times. What it binds is unknown. Preparing the TCRbeta library involved the use of unique molecular identifiers. TCRdb recomputed calls from the PCR reads with MiXCR, one row per CDR3 protein. The table shows tens of thousands of distinct CDR3 sequences, with around 40% occurring only once. The sample comes from a study of T-cell reconstitution after alpha-beta-depleted transplantation in children. Study outcomes and limitations: Alpha-beta T cells about two months after transplant reportedly derived from several hundred expanded graft clones. One year after transplant, T-cell counts and diversity came mostly from newly produced T cells.

Sequencing used PBMCs, mostly from graft donor cells, obtained 360 days after TCRalphabeta/CD19-depleted stem cell transplant. This receptor was identified in a male patient younger than 18 who had a stem cell transplant for acute lymphoblastic leukemia, so the T cells may come from the graft donor.

DNA of the CDR3: TGTGCCAGCAGCGTCGAGGGGTTAACCTACAATGAGCAGTTCTTC. Translating it yields CASSVEGLTYNEQFF. This chain connects TRBV12-3 or TRBV12-4 to TRBJ2-1; TRBD1 or TRBD2 may be the D gene (5 bases each). V was pared by 6 bases and J by 2 bases, with 14 bases between. This CDR3 has 15 residues.